This TCR beta chain was profiled in a study of blood T cell repertoires in COVID-19. Study details: Acute and convalescent COVID-19 specimens originated in the United States, Italy and Spain.

Profiled with immunoSEQ multiplex PCR; TCRdb holds only in-frame clones, not every one. This table holds about 370,000 clones, around 87% found once. The CDR3 covers 14 residues. Trimming shortened V by 6 bases and J by 4 bases, and 16 bases separated the two germline ends. Looked up from germline, CDR1 is MNHEY and CDR2 is SVGAGI. Everyone who took part was 18 to 89 years old, and they came from 20 to 25 US areas. Cohorts were assigned according to the clinical history that participants reported. Two negative PCRs, clearance, or symptom resolution characterized the recovered Cohort 3 donors. This clone occurred once.

The sequenced sample was PBMCs or T cells enriched from blood (not recorded which). The receptor's source is a man in his late teens or twenties who had recovered from COVID-19. The V call is TRBV6-5, the J call TRBJ2-7, with a tentative D call TRBD1 (6 bases). Here the CDR3 reads CASRKQGLGYEQYF. CDR3 nucleotides: TGTGCCAGCAGAAAACAGGGTCTAGGGTACGAGCAGTACTTC.